Given below is one T cell receptor (beta chain) in context. The source of the sample is a study of blood T cell repertoires in COVID-19. Study-wide context: Nucleic acid was either cDNA or gDNA, and it came from T cells, B-cell-depleted T cells, or PBMCs.

TCRdb keeps only in-frame clones here, not all; method: immunoSEQ multiplex PCR. This table holds around 140,000 clones, over 75% found once. Sequenced material: peripheral blood. The clonotype was recovered from a woman aged 45-65 years with acute or convalescent COVID-19.

CDR3 nucleotide sequence: TGTGCCAGCAGTTTATCGGGACAGGGGGTGAATGATGAGCAGTTCTTC. It is translated as CASSLSGQGVNDEQFF. The chain combines TRBV27 with TRBJ2-1; 11 bases match TRBD1. The V segment lost 0 bases and the J segment 8 bases; nucleotides outside the gene matches: 6. Germline lookup yields CDR1 MNHEY and CDR2 SMNVEV (reference sequence). This CDR3 has 16 residues.